One sample yielded the 27 T cell receptor beta chains listed below, sequenced in a study of blood T cells in healthy people across ages. A second PCR of roughly 7 to 11 cycles used a sample-barcoded 5' primer and a J-beta primer mix. MiXCR, applied by TCRdb to the 5' RACE reads, yields one record per CDR3 protein. The table has 1.5 million to 2 million distinct CDR3 sequences, about 28% seen once. Material for sequencing was blood. The receptors were gathered from a woman in her 30s in good health.

The chain couples TRBV20-1 to TRBJ2-1, with D perhaps matching TRBD1 or TRBD2 (5 bases each). V lost 2 bases, J lost 8 bases, and 22 bases lay in between. The CDR3 contains 16 residues. Germline CDR1 and CDR2: DFQATT and SNEGSKA (reference sequence). The CDR3 spells CSARNVGGPRDDEQFF. In DNA form, the CDR3 reads TGCAGTGCTAGAAATGTTGGGGGACCCCGAGATGATGAGCAGTTCTTC.

V and J are TRBV29-1 and TRBJ2-1, with 9 bases lining up with TRBD2. The V segment lost 4 bases and the J segment 10 bases; nucleotides outside the gene matches: 11. Looked up from germline, CDR1 is SQVTM and CDR2 is ANQGSEA. The CDR3 loop spans 14 amino acids. Written as DNA, the CDR3 is TGCAGCGTTGTTGGCCTAGCGGGAATACGAGAGCAGTTCTTC. This sequence encodes CSVVGLAGIREQFF.

With respect to this clonotype: No conserved phenylalanine or tryptophan ends this CDR3, so it is likely a read error. The V gene is TRBV20-1, the J gene TRBJ2-1; tentative D call: TRBD2 (5 bases). The CDR3 contains 15 residues. V was clipped by 1 base and J by 2 bases, with 12 bases between them. Germline-derived CDR1 and CDR2 are DFQATT and SNEGSKA (reference sequence). The CDR3 loop reads CSARAASRAYNEQFL. In DNA, the CDR3 is TGCAGTGCTAGAGCGGCTAGCCGGGCCTACAATGAGCAGTTCTTA.

The chain combines TRBV7-3 with TRBJ2-7; 9 bases are a match to TRBD1. The length of the CDR3 is 14 residues. CDR1 is SGHTA, CDR2 FQGTGA, per germline. The V segment lost 5 bases and the J segment 5 bases; nucleotides outside the gene matches: 7. CDR3 DNA: TGTGCCAGCAGCAAGGACAGGGGTGAGCACGAGCAGTACTTC. It encodes CASSKDRGEHEQYF.

The chain carries TRBV10-1 and TRBJ2-3, with D tentatively TRBD1 or TRBD2 (5 bases each). Germline CDR1 is WNHNN and CDR2 is SYGVQD (reference sequence). The CDR3 is 13 amino acids. V was clipped by 8 bases and J by 6 bases, with 15 bases between them. The CDR3 loop is CASAGTDQDTQYF. The DNA for the CDR3 is TGCGCCAGCGCCGGGACCGACCAGGATACGCAGTATTTT.

The chain couples TRBV12-3 or TRBV12-4 to TRBJ2-7; 10 positions agree with TRBD2. The CDR3 is 15 amino acids. The V and J ends lost 3 bases and 4 bases, in that order; junction bases with no gene match: 6. In DNA, the CDR3 is TGTGCCAGCAGTTTCGGAGCTAGCGGGAGATACGAGCAGTACTTC. The encoded protein is CASSFGASGRYEQYF.

The V gene is TRBV6-2 or TRBV6-3, the J gene TRBJ2-7; 7 bases map to TRBD1. The CDR3 is 16 residues long. Trimming at V came to 8 bases and at J to 2 bases, leaving 15 bases not matched to a gene. Per germline, CDR1 MNHEY and CDR2 SVGEGT. CDR3 in amino acids: CASSPYRQGKTYEQYF. The DNA for the CDR3 is TGTGCCAGCTCACCGTATAGACAGGGAAAAACCTACGAGCAGTACTTC.

This clonotype was detected ten times or more. The genes are TRBV5-1 and TRBJ2-7; 10 bases are shared with TRBD2. The CDR3 has 16 amino acids. V was pared by 4 bases and J by 2 bases, with 9 bases of the junction left unmatched. Germline lookup yields CDR1 SGHRS and CDR2 YFSETQ. The CDR3 here is CASSPTSTSGAYEQYF. The CDR3 DNA sequence: TGCGCCAGCAGCCCTACTTCCACTAGCGGGGCCTACGAGCAGTACTTC.

The chain recombines TRBV10-3 with TRBJ2-7; D unclear. This CDR3 is built from 12 residues. V was shortened by 3 bases and J by 3 bases, with 6 bases between the two germline ends. Looked up from germline, CDR1 is ENHRY and CDR2 is SYGVKD. In nucleotides, the CDR3 is TGTGCCATCAGTGATAGATTCTACGAGCAGTACTTC. It encodes CAISDRFYEQYF.

The V and J genes are TRBV6-6 and TRBJ2-7, with 11 bases identical to TRBD2. The J call is uncertain, as TRBJ2-5 better fits the DNA end. CDR3 size: 15 residues. The germline CDR1 and CDR2 sequences are MNHNY and SVGAGI (reference sequence). CDR3 coding DNA: TGTGCCAGCAGCCCCAGACTAGCGGGATCGGAGACCCAGTACTTC. Amino acids: CASSPRLAGSETQYF.

This clonotype came up a few times. CDR3 bases: TGTGCTAGTGGTTTGGCAAGTTCTGGCAATCAGCCCCAGCATTTT. Translating it yields CASGLASSGNQPQHF. The chain recombines TRBV12-5 with TRBJ1-5; D call uncertain. Trimming took off 1 base at V and 2 bases at J, with 9 bases between the two ends. CDR1 is LGHNT and CDR2 is FRNRAP in the germline V gene. This CDR3 has 15 residues.

This clonotype was seen at least ten times. The chain uses TRBV6-6 and TRBJ2-5; the D call may be TRBD1 or TRBD2 (5 bases each). Deletions cut 8 bases from V and 5 bases from J, with 15 bases between. CDR1 and CDR2 (germline): MNHNY, SVGAGI (reference sequence). The CDR3 extends over 13 amino acids. The CDR3: CASGPIWGETQYF. CDR3 bases: TGTGCCAGCGGCCCCATTTGGGGGGAGACCCAGTACTTC.

The chain is built from TRBV19 and TRBJ2-3; D perhaps matches TRBD1 (6 bases). The germline CDR1 and CDR2 sequences are LNHDA and SQIVND (reference sequence). Trimming cost V 6 bases and J 2 bases, with 12 bases left between them. The CDR3 loop spans 14 amino acids. CDR3 DNA: TGTGCCAGTAGGTTGCAGGGGTACACAGATACGCAGTATTTT. Translation: CASRLQGYTDTQYF.

The chain employs TRBV28 and TRBJ2-7; 9 nucleotides align to TRBD1. Losses at the gene ends were 5 bases for V and 5 bases for J; bases not matched to a gene: 10. Germline V gene lookup returns CDR1 MDHEN and CDR2 SYDVKM. This CDR3 spans 15 amino acids. The CDR3 loop is CASSPSGTGRHEQYF. The CDR3 DNA sequence: TGTGCCAGCAGTCCGAGCGGGACAGGGCGCCACGAGCAGTACTTC.

This clonotype was counted only a few times. This chain connects TRBV7-3 to TRBJ2-2; D is unclear. The ends were cut back, 4 bases at V and 5 bases at J, with 17 bases in the middle. CDR3 length: 16 amino acids. In germline, CDR1 is SGHTA, CDR2 FQGTGA. CDR3 DNA: TGTGCCAGCAGCTATTCTAACGGGCCTTCGACCGGGGAGCTGTTTTTT. Translated, it gives CASSYSNGPSTGELFF.

This chain connects TRBV19 to TRBJ2-1, with 9 bases aligning to TRBD2. CDR1 is LNHDA and CDR2 is SQIVND in the germline V gene (reference sequence). V shed 3 bases and J 9 bases; nucleotides not matched to a gene: 9. The CDR3 runs to 15 residues. This CDR3 reads CASSILAGVSAEQFF. In nucleotides, the CDR3 is TGTGCCAGTAGTATCTTAGCGGGAGTGTCGGCTGAGCAGTTCTTC.

The gene calls are TRBV20-1 and TRBJ2-1; perhaps D is TRBD1 or TRBD2 (5 bases each). Near its end, the DNA agrees better with TRBJ2-7, so the J call may be wrong. The CDR3 runs 14 residues. The germline V gene encodes CDR1 DFQATT and CDR2 SNEGSKA (reference sequence). CDR3 region: CSAKGTSSYNEQYF. The CDR3 DNA sequence: TGCAGTGCTAAGGGGACCAGCTCCTACAATGAGCAGTACTTC.

This chain uses TRBV20-1 with TRBJ1-2; tentatively, D is TRBD1 (6 bases). V shed 8 bases and J shed 2 bases, with 12 bases lying between them. The CDR3 runs to 12 residues. Germline-derived CDR1 and CDR2 are DFQATT and SNEGSKA (reference sequence). Written as DNA, the CDR3 is TGCAGTACAGGGCGGGGGAACTATGGCTACACCTTC. Encoded protein: CSTGRGNYGYTF.

This clonotype was picked up a small number of times. CDR3 bases: TGCGCCAGCAAACCCGGGACAGGGCGTATCTACGAGCAGTACTTC. Encoded protein: CASKPGTGRIYEQYF. The rearrangement uses TRBV5-1 and TRBJ2-7, with 9 positions matching TRBD1. CDR1 and CDR2 (germline): SGHRS, YFSETQ. V lost 6 bases and J lost 3; bases outside the gene matches: 10. CDR3 length: 15 residues.

Only a few counts were recorded for this clonotype. V gene TRBV2 combines with J gene TRBJ2-5, with 8 bases lining up with TRBD2. With 7 bases clipped from V and 4 bases from J, the junction kept 11 bases outside the gene matches. Germline V lookup: CDR1 SNHLY, CDR2 FYNNEI. The CDR3 has 15 amino acids. The CDR3 DNA reads TGTGCCAGCACCCGTCCTAGCGGGCAACGAGAGACCCAGTACTTC. Its protein product is CASTRPSGQRETQYF. Filled out from reference TRBV2 and TRBJ2-5, the complete variable domain reads EPEVTQTPSHQVTQMGQEVILRCVPISNHLYFYWYRQILGQKVEFLVSFYNNEISEKSEIFDDQFSVERPDGSNFTLKIRSTKLEDSAMYFCASTRPSGQRETQYFGPGTRLLVL.

This clonotype was seen only a few times. This rearrangement joins TRBV20-1 to TRBJ1-3, with 8 bases that match TRBD1. With V trimmed by 5 bases and J by 2 bases, 5 bases remained unmatched. Germline lookup yields CDR1 DFQATT and CDR2 SNEGSKA (reference sequence). The CDR3 is 14 amino acids. The CDR3 nucleotides are TGCAGTGCTCCAATACAGGGGGCTGGAAACACCATATATTTT. As protein: CSAPIQGAGNTIYF.

The chain couples TRBV7-9 to TRBJ1-1; D is unresolved. CDR1 is SEHNR, CDR2 FQNEAQ, per germline (reference sequence). The germline V and J ends were trimmed by 5 bases and 3 bases, with 7 bases remaining between them. CDR3 length: 12 amino acids. CDR3 sequence: CASSVEDTEAFF. In nucleotides, the CDR3 is TGTGCCAGCAGCGTAGAGGACACTGAAGCTTTCTTT.

This clonotype was picked up many times. The chain combines TRBV6-5 with TRBJ2-5; D possibly corresponds to TRBD1 (6 bases). The CDR3 runs 15 residues. Trimming removed 2 bases from V and 1 base from J, with 11 bases in between. The germline CDR1 and CDR2 sequences are MNHEY and SVGAGI. The CDR3 sequence: CASSYGTRSQETQYF. CDR3 bases: TGTGCCAGCAGTTACGGGACACGGAGCCAAGAGACCCAGTACTTC.

On this clonotype: One end of the junction fails to match germline, which may point to a read error. The chain links TRBV6-1 to TRBJ1-1, with a tentative D call TRBD1 (5 bases). CDR3 length equals 13 residues. The V gene's germline CDR1 is MNHNS and CDR2 SASEGT. CDR3 coding DNA: TGTGCCTGCAGTGATAGGGGGAACACTGAAGCTTTCTTT. Protein sequence: CACSDRGNTEAFF.

V usage is TRBV12-3 or TRBV12-4 and J usage is TRBJ1-2; a possible D gene is TRBD1 (5 bases). This CDR3 region has 13 residues. The V gene lost 4 bases and the J gene lost 7 bases, with 13 bases spanning the gap. DNA of the CDR3: TGTGCCAGCAGTTCCACAGGAGGGTCTGGCTACACCTTC. It codes for CASSSTGGSGYTF.

Comment on this clonotype: A much larger clone differs from this one at a single base, so this may be a read error. Given the absence of the conserved phenylalanine or tryptophan at the CDR3 end, a read error is likely. V gene TRBV7-6 combines with J gene TRBJ2-7, with 9 bases lining up with TRBD1. The length of the CDR3 is 15 residues. V shed 3 bases and J 6 bases; nucleotides not matched to a gene: 9. CDR1 is SGHVS and CDR2 is FNYEAQ in the germline V gene. CDR3 sequence (DNA): TGTGCCAGCAGCTTGACCGGGACAGGGATAGGCGAGCAGTACTGC. It specifies CASSLTGTGIGEQYC.

This clonotype occurred a few times. The CDR3 spells CASSSDGMDTQYF. In nucleotides, the CDR3 is TGTGCCAGCAGCTCAGATGGGATGGATACGCAGTATTTT. The J gene is TRBJ2-3, the V gene TRBV7-9; D not resolved. Germline V gene data show CDR1 as SEHNR and CDR2 as FQNEAQ (reference sequence). This CDR3 region has 13 residues. The V end was cut by 4 bases, the J end by 6 bases, with 11 bases between. The full variable domain, rest sourced from reference TRBV7-9 and TRBJ2-3, is DTGVSQNPRHKITKRGQNVTFRCDPISEHNRLYWYRQTLGQGPEFLTYFQNEAQLEKSRLLSDRFSAERPKGSFSTLEIQRTEQGDSAMYLCASSSDGMDTQYFGPGTRLTVL.